This entry features one T cell receptor (beta chain) sequence. Its antigen remains unidentified. This specimen comes from a study of blood T cells in healthy people across ages. The overall study: About one barcoded TCR beta cDNA was captured per two T cells. General observations from the study: Higher diversity, along with more naive CD4+ cells, distinguished long-lived donors from aged donors.

A second PCR, run for about 7 to 11 cycles, used a sample-barcoded 5' primer plus a J-beta primer mix. Every cDNA molecule carried a tag from a template-switch adaptor bearing 12 random nucleotides. TCRdb recomputed calls from the 5' RACE reads with MiXCR, one row per CDR3 protein. This table has about 580,000 distinct CDR3 sequences, more than 45% appearing once. V lost 1 base and J lost 1; bases outside the gene matches: 7. The CDR3 runs to 16 residues. Germline V gives CDR1 KGHSH, CDR2 LQKENI. Sequenced input: blood. The rearrangement links TRBV18 to TRBJ2-7; 7 nucleotides match TRBD2. This clonotype was sampled from an elderly man in good health. The CDR3 is CASSPRPRGVSYEQYF. CDR3 nucleotide sequence: TGTGCCAGCTCACCACGGCCCCGGGGGGTGTCCTACGAGCAGTACTTC.